These T cell receptor beta chains were read from a single sample in a study of T-cell memory formation after mild COVID-19. A single record per CDR3 protein comes from TCRdb applying MiXCR to the 5' RACE reads. The repertoire consists of about 430,000 distinct CDR3 sequences, with roughly 18% occurring once and the leading ten covering around a fifth. Sequencing was carried out using PBMCs or a T cell subset sorted from them (not recorded which). The receptors originated from a man younger than 30 who had mild COVID-19 (a few samples of this study predate the infection). Cell type and time point are not known. Each CDR3 is given with its conserved first and last residue. A D gene is named only where the DNA matches it firmly. Clone size appears in some rows only: once, few, many, or a class for an expanded clone.

V	size	D	J	CDR3	DNA
TRBV7-8	.	TRBD2	TRBJ2-1	CASSSSSGGEGLFF	TGTGCCAGCAGCTCCTCTAGCGGGGGAGAAGGATTGTTCTTC
TRBV9	.	.	TRBJ2-2	CAATDSPTANTGELFF	TGTGCCGCGACGGACAGCCCGACAGCGAACACCGGGGAGCTGTTTTTT
TRBV11-2	many	TRBD1	TRBJ2-3	CASSLRQGWGTDTQYF	TGTGCCAGCAGCTTAAGACAGGGATGGGGCACAGATACGCAGTATTTT
TRBV20-1	few	.	TRBJ1-1	CSALDRSTEAFF	TGCAGTGCCCTAGACAGGAGTACTGAAGCTTTCTTT
TRBV9	.	TRBD1	TRBJ2-7	CASSAGGGDEQYF	TGTGCCAGCAGCGCAGGGGGCGGCGACGAGCAGTACTTC
TRBV6-2/TRBV6-3	many	.	TRBJ2-2	CASSYTDTGELFF	TGTGCCAGCAGTTACACAGACACCGGGGAGCTGTTTTTT
TRBV5-1	many	TRBD1	TRBJ1-2	CASGQDNYGYTF	TGCGCCAGCGGACAGGATAACTATGGCTACACCTTC
TRBV5-1	.	.	TRBJ2-1	CASRGLAINEQFF	TGCGCCAGCAGGGGGCTAGCGATTAATGAGCAGTTCTTC
TRBV15	.	.	TRBJ1-2	CATSRDVGFYGYTF	TGTGCCACCAGCAGAGATGTGGGTTTTTATGGCTACACCTTC
TRBV30	few	.	TRBJ2-7	CAWSVVGGGYEQYF	TGTGCCTGGAGTGTCGTCGGGGGCGGATACGAGCAGTACTTC
TRBV4-1	.	TRBD1	TRBJ2-7	CASSHSGQEYYEQYF	TGCGCCAGCAGCCACTCCGGACAGGAGTACTACGAGCAGTACTTC
TRBV3-2	few	.	TRBJ1-1	CASSQEGSRWTEAFF	TGTGCCAGCAGCCAAGAGGGCAGCCGCTGGACTGAAGCTTTCTTT
TRBV2	.	.	TRBJ2-2	CASRALNTGELFF	TGTGCCAGCAGAGCCTTAAACACCGGGGAGCTGTTTTTT
TRBV12-3/TRBV12-4	.	.	TRBJ2-3	CASSSGGWADTQYF	TGTGCCAGCAGTTCCGGGGGCTGGGCAGATACGCAGTATTTT
TRBV20-1	.	TRBD2	TRBJ2-1	CSARLAGGPGNEQFF	TGCAGTGCTCGACTAGCGGGGGGGCCGGGCAATGAGCAGTTCTTC
TRBV6-2/TRBV6-3	.	TRBD1	TRBJ2-5	CASRPTGETQYF	TGTGCCAGCAGACCGACAGGGGAGACCCAGTACTTC